Listed here are 6 T cell receptor beta chains from one sample, sequenced in a study of T cell changes during pregnancy in multiple sclerosis. Profiling relied on immunoSEQ multiplex PCR, and the TCRdb table lists in-frame clones only, not all of them. The sample records approximately 90,000 clones, approximately 89% being singletons. This sample comprised peripheral blood, obtained in the first trimester of pregnancy. These receptors came from a female donor with multiple sclerosis, enrolled in a pregnancy study.

This chain uses TRBV29-1 with TRBJ2-7; the match to TRBD1 covers 8 bases. The ends lost 5 bases at V and 2 bases at J; junction bases unmatched: 5. The length of the CDR3 is 13 residues. The germline V gene has CDR1 SQVTM and CDR2 ANQGSEA. This CDR3 is CSVTWTGTYEQYF. The CDR3 DNA reads as TGCAGCGTTACATGGACAGGGACCTACGAGCAGTACTTC.

The chain employs TRBV28 and TRBJ1-6; D possibly corresponds to TRBD1 (6 bases). The CDR3 runs 18 residues. Trimming shortened V by 3 bases and J by 1 base, and 16 bases separated the two germline ends. Germline CDR1 is MDHEN and CDR2 is SYDVKM. CDR3 nucleotides: TGTGCCAGCAGTTTCGGGGCTCGGGGGGCATCCTATAATTCACCCCTCCACTTT. It translates to CASSFGARGASYNSPLHF.

The V and J genes are TRBV6-5 and TRBJ1-1; TRBD1 agrees at 7 bases. J lost 6 bases, V lost 4 bases, and 14 bases had no gene match. Germline V gives CDR1 MNHEY, CDR2 SVGAGI. The CDR3 is made up of 16 amino acids. CDR3 region: CASSSGTVGTRAEAFF. The CDR3 DNA sequence: TGTGCCAGCAGTTCAGGGACAGTCGGGACTAGAGCTGAAGCTTTCTTT.

This clone has only a few counts. This chain connects TRBV6-4 to TRBJ2-1; TRBD2 aligns across 7 bases. The CDR3 is 14 amino acids. Looked up from germline, CDR1 is MRHNA and CDR2 is SNTAGT. After removal of 4 bases from V and 6 bases from J, the junction contained 6 bases not matched to a gene. In DNA, the CDR3 is TGTGCCAGCAGTGCGGGGGGTGGAGGCAATGAGCAGTTCTTC. It yields the protein CASSAGGGGNEQFF.

The chain has TRBV6-6 and TRBJ2-1, with TRBD1 identical over 8 bases. Germline V CDR1 and CDR2: MNHNY, SVGAGI (reference sequence). The ends lost 10 bases at V and 4 bases at J; junction bases unmatched: 6. The CDR3 is made up of 13 amino acids. Here the CDR3 DNA reads TGTGCCACCGCGGACAGGGAATACAATGAGCAGTTCTTC. Translating gives CATADREYNEQFF.

V is TRBV28 and J is TRBJ2-5, with 11 bases aligning to TRBD2. CDR3 length equals 15 residues. The germline V gene has CDR1 MDHEN and CDR2 SYDVKM. V was pared by 11 bases and J by 1 base, with 9 bases of the junction left unmatched. The CDR3 reads CASGGLAGLQETQYF. The CDR3 DNA reads as TGTGCCTCCGGAGGACTAGCGGGCCTCCAAGAGACCCAGTACTTC.